Described below is a single T cell receptor (beta chain) sequence and its context. All TRB cDNA libraries came from 5' RACE performed with UMI labels. TCRdb re-called the 5' RACE reads, yielding one record per CDR3 amino acid sequence without DNA. Its clone listing holds some 130,000 distinct CDR3 sequences. The sample originates from a study of CXCR3-negative and CXCR3-positive naive CD8 T cells. The sequenced sample was naive CXCR3- CD8+ T cells from blood. Regarding subset: CD45RO-CCR7+CD27+CD95- naive CD8+ T cells lacking CXCR3 (TNR3-). The sequence derives from a human donor in good health. Some clones in this sample may be carry-over from other donors' samples.

CDR3 region: CASSLLLGTEINTEAFF. The V call is TRBV7-9, the J call TRBJ1-1; TCRdb calls TRBD1, which cannot be checked without DNA. CDR1 and CDR2 from the germline V gene are SEHNR and FQNEAQ (reference sequence). The CDR3 sequence is 17 residues long.